These T cell receptor beta chains were read from a single sample in a study of human T cells and chemical hapten exposure. TCRdb re-called the RACE reads through MiXCR, storing one row per CDR3 protein. The sample records around 74,000 distinct CDR3 sequences, 32% being singletons. The specimen comprised whole blood, sampled in connection with sensitization to the hapten diphenylcyclopropenone (DPC). Receptors originate from a middle-aged man with alopecia areata. Some clones in this sample may be carry-over from other donors' samples. Each CDR3 is given with its conserved first and last residue. A D gene is named only where the DNA matches it firmly. Some rows have no size entry. The others give once, few or many, or a class for an expanded clone.

v_call,clone_size,j_call,d_call,cdr3_aa,cdr3_nt
TRBV7-2,few,TRBJ2-1,NA,CASSLDMTSYNEQFF,TGTGCCAGCAGCTTAGATATGACAAGCTACAATGAGCAGTTCTTC
TRBV20-1,NA,TRBJ2-7,NA,CSASGGVIF,TGCAGTGCTTCCGGCGGGGTCATCTTC
TRBV7-2,NA,TRBJ2-1,TRBD2,CASSLGGSGMHEQFF,TGTGCCAGCAGCTTAGGGGGTAGCGGGATGCATGAGCAGTTCTTC
TRBV6-2/TRBV6-3,NA,TRBJ2-5,NA,CASSYSRNGETQYF,TGTGCCAGCAGTTACTCCAGAAACGGAGAGACCCAGTACTTC
TRBV7-8,NA,TRBJ2-7,NA,CASRPPSQGTYEQYF,TGTGCCAGCAGACCTCCCTCCCAGGGGACCTACGAGCAGTACTTC
TRBV20-1,few,TRBJ2-1,NA,CSARGIGLSNEQFF,TGCAGTGCTAGGGGGATCGGACTATCGAATGAGCAGTTCTTC
TRBV14,NA,TRBJ2-3,TRBD2,CASSQDSSGGSAQDTQYF,TGTGCCAGCAGCCAAGACTCCTCTGGCGGGAGTGCCCAAGATACGCAGTATTTT
TRBV28,few,TRBJ2-7,TRBD2,CASSRRTSGSASEQYF,TGTGCCAGCAGCCGGAGGACTAGCGGGAGTGCCTCCGAGCAGTACTTC
TRBV7-9,NA,TRBJ2-1,TRBD1,CASSFPGTGHNEQFF,TGTGCCAGCAGCTTCCCCGGGACAGGGCACAATGAGCAGTTCTTC
TRBV28,few,TRBJ2-1,NA,CASSLWAPYGEQFF,TGTGCCAGCAGTTTATGGGCGCCTTATGGTGAGCAGTTCTTC
TRBV29-1,NA,TRBJ2-7,TRBD1,CSVVGQGDEQYF,TGCAGCGTGGTGGGACAGGGAGACGAGCAGTACTTC
TRBV6-6,NA,TRBJ2-1,TRBD2,CASIGLAASSYNEQFF,TGTGCCAGCATCGGACTAGCGGCTAGCTCCTACAATGAGCAGTTCTTC
TRBV18,NA,TRBJ2-1,NA,CASSPQKYNEQFF,TGTGCCAGCTCACCCCAGAAATACAATGAGCAGTTCTTC
TRBV28,few,TRBJ2-7,TRBD2,CASSSGLAGSKQYF,TGTGCCAGCAGTTCCGGACTAGCGGGATCGAAACAGTACTTC
TRBV4-3,few,TRBJ2-7,NA,CASSQDWKAAREQYF,TGCGCCAGCAGCCAAGATTGGAAGGCGGCGAGGGAGCAGTACTTC
TRBV5-1,NA,TRBJ2-3,TRBD2,CASMAAGKTDTQYF,TGCGCCAGCATGGCAGCGGGAAAAACAGATACGCAGTATTTT
TRBV7-2,NA,TRBJ2-2,NA,CASSPTRTNTGELFF,TGTGCCAGCAGCCCGACGAGGACGAACACCGGGGAGCTGTTTTTT
TRBV28,few,TRBJ1-2,TRBD1,CASSRTGVNGYTF,TGTGCCAGCAGTCGGACAGGGGTTAATGGCTACACCTTC
TRBV20-1,NA,TRBJ1-3,NA,CSTKGAGNTIYF,TGCAGTACAAAAGGGGCTGGAAACACCATATATTTT
TRBV20-1,NA,TRBJ1-6,TRBD1,CSARDQDRSSYNSPLHF,TGCAGTGCTAGAGATCAGGACAGGAGCTCCTATAATTCACCCCTCCACTTT
TRBV20-1,few,TRBJ2-1,TRBD2,CSASGTSGGYNEQFF,TGCAGTGCTTCGGGGACTAGCGGGGGTTACAATGAGCAGTTCTTC
TRBV20-1,NA,TRBJ2-5,TRBD2,CSAIAGPQETQYF,TGCAGTGCGATAGCGGGACCTCAAGAGACCCAGTACTTC
TRBV27,few,TRBJ1-5,NA,CASSFVGQPQHF,TGTGCCAGCAGTTTTGTAGGTCAGCCCCAGCATTTT
TRBV12-3/TRBV12-4,few,TRBJ2-4,TRBD2,CASRGLAGLAKNIQYF,TGTGCCAGCAGGGGACTAGCGGGACTAGCCAAAAACATTCAGTACTTC
TRBV7-2,NA,TRBJ1-1,NA,CASSLEPRWTEAFF,TGTGCCAGCAGCTTAGAGCCCCGTTGGACTGAAGCTTTCTTT
TRBV20-1,NA,TRBJ2-3,NA,CSAIWASTDTQYF,TGCAGTGCTATTTGGGCTAGCACAGATACGCAGTATTTT
TRBV19,NA,TRBJ2-3,TRBD1,CASSSPQGADTDTQYF,TGTGCCAGTAGTAGTCCACAGGGGGCTGACACAGATACGCAGTATTTT
TRBV20-1,NA,TRBJ1-2,NA,CSASRGTYGYTF,TGCAGTGCTAGCAGGGGTACCTATGGCTACACCTTC
TRBV5-1,NA,TRBJ2-1,TRBD2,CASRGLAGDNSGEQFF,TGCGCCAGCAGGGGCCTGGCGGGAGATAACAGTGGTGAGCAGTTCTTC
TRBV27,few,TRBJ2-7,TRBD2,CASSSQGFRAGGFHEQYF,TGTGCCAGCAGTTCCCAGGGATTCCGGGCGGGAGGATTCCACGAGCAGTACTTC
TRBV6-2/TRBV6-3,NA,TRBJ1-1,TRBD1,CASRGQGHTEAFF,TGTGCCAGCAGGGGACAGGGGCATACTGAAGCTTTCTTT
TRBV29-1,few,TRBJ2-5,TRBD2,CSAGLAGGQETQYF,TGCAGCGCGGGACTAGCGGGAGGCCAAGAGACCCAGTACTTC
TRBV18,NA,TRBJ1-4,TRBD1,CASSRTGGEKLFF,TGTGCCAGCTCACGGACAGGTGGCGAAAAACTGTTTTTT
TRBV5-5,NA,TRBJ1-4,NA,CASSSRWGTDEKLFF,TGTGCCAGCAGCTCTAGGTGGGGGACCGATGAAAAACTGTTTTTT
TRBV4-3,few,TRBJ2-1,TRBD1,CASSPGRTGGAVGPYNEQFF,TGCGCCAGCAGCCCCGGACGGACAGGGGGCGCGGTCGGGCCCTACAATGAGCAGTTCTTC
TRBV24-1,few,TRBJ2-3,TRBD1,CATGQGTDTQYF,TGTGCCACCGGACAGGGCACAGATACGCAGTATTTT
TRBV4-3,few,TRBJ1-5,NA,CASSQDPQMGQPQHF,TGCGCCAGCAGCCAAGATCCGCAGATGGGACAGCCCCAGCATTTT
TRBV2,few,TRBJ1-3,TRBD1,CASRPDRTGGRDTIYF,TGTGCCAGCCGCCCTGATCGGACAGGGGGCAGGGACACCATATATTTT
TRBV28,few,TRBJ2-7,TRBD1,CASRPQRGRDRVRYEQYF,TGTGCCAGCAGACCCCAAAGGGGCAGGGACAGGGTACGGTACGAGCAGTACTTC
TRBV6-1,few,TRBJ2-2,NA,CASSEGHREAGELFF,TGTGCCAGCAGTGAAGGTCACAGGGAGGCCGGGGAGCTGTTTTTT